A selection of T cell receptor beta chains follows, all from one sample in a study of T cells after yellow fever vaccination. TCRdb used MiXCR to reprocess the 5' RACE reads, holding one entry per CDR3 protein. The top ten hold around 15% of the sample, which has some 500,000 distinct CDR3 sequences, around an eighth seen once. Sequenced material: PBMCs, taken on the day of the yellow fever booster vaccination. These TCRs come from a man aged 25-45 years who received the YFV17D yellow fever vaccine. Each CDR3 is given with its conserved first and last residue. The D gene is left open where the match is weak. Part of the rows lack a size; the others show once, few, many or a class for expanded clones.

- | - | TRBJ1-6 | TRBV4-3 | CASSQDRPGLSSPLHF | TGCGCCAGCAGCCAAGATCGACCAGGGTTATCGTCACCCCTCCACTTT
- | - | TRBJ2-1 | TRBV20-1 | CSAPEVTGVGNNEQFF | TGCAGTGCTCCCGAAGTAACGGGAGTTGGAAACAATGAGCAGTTCTTC
TRBD2 | many | TRBJ2-1 | TRBV6-1 | CASSETSRYNEQFF | TGTGCCAGCAGCGAGACTAGCAGATACAATGAGCAGTTCTTC
- | many | TRBJ2-2 | TRBV20-1 | CSARQSIGELFF | TGCAGTGCCCGACAATCCATCGGGGAGCTGTTTTTT
- | - | TRBJ1-4 | TRBV30 | CAWSPSRTPGVNEKLFF | TGTGCCTGGAGCCCTTCGAGGACCCCCGGTGTAAATGAAAAACTGTTTTTT
TRBD1 | - | TRBJ2-5 | TRBV24-1 | CATSDLGTEETQYF | TGTGCCACCAGTGATTTGGGGACAGAAGAGACCCAGTACTTC
- | - | TRBJ2-5 | TRBV11-2 | CASSLTQLTPEGETQYF | TGTGCCAGCAGCTTAACTCAGCTGACTCCGGAGGGAGAGACCCAGTACTTC
TRBD2 | - | TRBJ2-7 | TRBV12-3/TRBV12-4 | CASSPKGFAGDYEQYF | TGTGCCAGCAGTCCAAAGGGGTTTGCGGGAGACTACGAGCAGTACTTC
- | few | TRBJ2-5 | TRBV12-3/TRBV12-4 | CASSRGKGETQYF | TGTGCCAGCAGTCGGGGAAAGGGGGAGACCCAGTACTTC
- | few | TRBJ1-4 | TRBV29-1 | CSARQAINEKLFF | TGCAGCGCCAGACAGGCGATTAATGAAAAACTGTTTTTT
- | - | TRBJ2-5 | TRBV7-2 | CASSLARGGYAETQYF | TGTGCCAGCAGCTTAGCGAGGGGTGGGTACGCAGAGACCCAGTACTTC
- | few | TRBJ2-7 | TRBV20-1 | CSASPQGHEQYF | TGCAGTGCTAGCCCTCAGGGCCACGAGCAGTACTTC
- | - | TRBJ2-1 | TRBV5-1 | CASSKGQGPWQFF | TGCGCCAGCAGCAAGGGGCAGGGGCCGTGGCAGTTCTTC
- | few | TRBJ1-5 | TRBV14 | CASSQAGGQPQHF | TGTGCCAGCAGCCAAGCGGGAGGACAGCCCCAGCATTTT
TRBD2 | few | TRBJ2-2 | TRBV7-9 | CATGLAGNTGELFF | TGTGCCACCGGACTAGCGGGGAACACCGGGGAGCTGTTTTTT
- | - | TRBJ2-1 | TRBV19 | CASSIGSGLYNEQFF | TGTGCCAGTAGTATAGGGAGCGGGCTTTACAATGAGCAGTTCTTC
- | few | TRBJ1-2 | TRBV29-1 | CSVARESGAEYDGYTF | TGCAGCGTTGCCAGGGAATCAGGGGCTGAGTACGACGGCTACACCTTC
- | few | TRBJ1-5 | TRBV28 | CASSFPGTVNQPQHF | TGTGCCAGCAGTTTCCCGGGTACGGTTAATCAGCCCCAGCATTTT
- | - | TRBJ2-3 | TRBV30 | CAWSVGQNTDTQYF | TGTGCCTGGAGTGTAGGACAGAACACAGATACGCAGTATTTT
- | few | TRBJ2-7 | TRBV5-1 | CASSLQNGRGQIYEQYF | TGCGCCAGCAGCTTGCAGAATGGTCGGGGGCAGATCTACGAGCAGTACTTC
TRBD1 | many | TRBJ1-6 | TRBV5-1 | CASSRDGDSYNSPLHF | TGCGCCAGCAGTCGAGATGGGGACAGTTATAATTCACCCCTCCACTTT
- | - | TRBJ2-5 | TRBV5-1 | CASSLGTTETQYF | TGCGCCAGCAGCTTGGGCACGACGGAGACCCAGTACTTC
- | - | TRBJ2-7 | TRBV13 | CASSAWDASYEQYF | TGTGCCAGCAGCGCCTGGGACGCCTCCTACGAGCAGTACTTC
TRBD2 | - | TRBJ2-3 | TRBV20-1 | CSARVSGRATDTQYF | TGCAGTGCTAGAGTTAGCGGGAGGGCCACAGATACGCAGTATTTT
TRBD1 | - | TRBJ2-7 | TRBV6-5 | CASSYGDRGSYEQYF | TGTGCCAGCAGTTACGGGGACAGGGGGTCCTACGAGCAGTACTTC
TRBD1 | many | TRBJ1-1 | TRBV29-1 | CSVEAFRGLMNTEAFF | TGCAGCGTTGAAGCTTTTAGGGGGCTCATGAACACTGAAGCTTTCTTT
TRBD1 | - | TRBJ1-2 | TRBV28 | CASSFSQGGGYTF | TGTGCCAGCAGTTTCTCGCAGGGGGGTGGCTACACCTTC
TRBD1 | - | TRBJ2-3 | TRBV29-1 | CSVEPRRQGEDTQYF | TGCAGCGTTGAACCCCGGCGACAGGGTGAAGATACGCAGTATTTT
TRBD2 | - | TRBJ2-3 | TRBV27 | CASSPGLAGDRFPDTQYF | TGTGCCAGCAGTCCCGGACTAGCGGGAGACAGGTTCCCAGATACGCAGTATTTT
TRBD2 | few | TRBJ2-1 | TRBV20-1 | CSAHTRLAGYNEQFF | TGCAGTGCCCATACCCGACTAGCGGGTTACAATGAGCAGTTCTTC
TRBD1 | - | TRBJ2-1 | TRBV5-5 | CASGPGQGAPWGQFF | TGTGCCAGCGGACCCGGACAGGGGGCTCCATGGGGGCAGTTCTTC
TRBD2 | - | TRBJ2-7 | TRBV6-2/TRBV6-3 | CASAPGGVPPYEQYF | TGTGCCAGCGCCCCGGGGGGGGTCCCGCCTTACGAGCAGTACTTC
- | few | TRBJ2-5 | TRBV28 | CASSGAGLTQETQYF | TGTGCCAGCAGCGGGGCAGGGCTAACTCAAGAGACCCAGTACTTC
- | many | TRBJ2-7 | TRBV27 | CASSLGPGSSYEQYF | TGTGCTAGCAGCTTAGGGCCAGGAAGCTCCTACGAGCAGTACTTC
TRBD2 | many | TRBJ2-1 | TRBV30 | CAWSRLAGGDNEQFF | TGTGCCTGGAGCCGACTAGCGGGAGGAGACAATGAGCAGTTCTTC
- | few | TRBJ1-2 | TRBV28 | CASSFGVTGGYTF | TGTGCCAGCAGTTTTGGGGTGACGGGTGGCTACACCTTC
- | - | TRBJ2-2 | TRBV19 | CASKERAGELFF | TGTGCCAGTAAAGAAAGGGCAGGGGAGCTGTTTTTT
TRBD1 | - | TRBJ1-5 | TRBV27 | CASSLHRGNSNQPQHF | TGTGCCAGCAGTCTGCACAGGGGGAATAGCAATCAGCCCCAGCATTTT
TRBD2 | few | TRBJ2-1 | TRBV20-1 | CRRRASGSGEQFF | TGCAGGAGGAGGGCTAGCGGGAGTGGGGAGCAGTTCTTC
- | few | TRBJ1-5 | TRBV20-1 | CSARRRGSNQPQHF | TGCAGTGCTAGACGCAGAGGAAGCAATCAGCCCCAGCATTTT
- | - | TRBJ2-3 | TRBV10-1 | CASSELLTTDTQYF | TGCGCCAGCAGTGAGCTACTCACCACAGATACGCAGTATTTT
- | - | TRBJ1-1 | TRBV7-2 | CASSSQQGSTEAFF | TGTGCCAGCAGCTCACAGCAGGGGAGCACTGAAGCTTTCTTT
TRBD1 | - | TRBJ2-5 | TRBV9 | CASSRQGIQETQYF | TGTGCCAGCAGCCGACAGGGCATTCAAGAGACCCAGTACTTC
TRBD1 | - | TRBJ1-3 | TRBV12-3/TRBV12-4 | CASSRTGGTGNTIYF | TGTGCCAGCAGCCGAACAGGGGGCACTGGAAACACCATATATTTT
- | - | TRBJ2-1 | TRBV4-3 | CASSQDILVNEQFF | TGCGCCAGCAGCCAAGATATTTTAGTCAATGAGCAGTTCTTC
TRBD2 | few | TRBJ2-3 | TRBV11-1 | CASSLAGRTDTQYF | TGTGCCAGCAGCCTAGCGGGGAGGACAGATACGCAGTATTTT
- | - | TRBJ2-2 | TRBV9 | CASSVAGVGTGELFF | TGTGCCAGCAGCGTAGCTGGGGTTGGAACCGGGGAGCTGTTTTTT
- | - | TRBJ2-2 | TRBV10-3 | CAISFDPTGGGELFF | TGTGCCATCAGTTTTGACCCCACCGGGGGCGGGGAGCTGTTTTTT
TRBD2 | few | TRBJ2-3 | TRBV12-3/TRBV12-4 | CASSMREGADTQYF | TGTGCCAGCAGCATGCGGGAGGGCGCAGATACGCAGTATTTT
TRBD2 | few | TRBJ2-7 | TRBV4-2 | CASSPETSGRAHEQYF | TGTGCCAGCAGCCCTGAGACTAGCGGGAGAGCCCACGAGCAGTACTTC
- | few | TRBJ2-5 | TRBV5-6 | CASSLGPIEETQYF | TGTGCCAGCAGCTTGGGCCCGATTGAAGAGACCCAGTACTTC
- | few | TRBJ2-1 | TRBV7-2 | CASSRAGNYNEQFF | TGTGCCAGCAGCAGGGCAGGGAACTACAATGAGCAGTTCTTC
- | - | TRBJ2-3 | TRBV20-1 | CSAARLSSTDTQYF | TGCAGTGCGGCGAGGCTCTCATCCACAGATACGCAGTATTTT
- | - | TRBJ2-1 | TRBV9 | CASSAQGDYRGEQFF | TGTGCCAGCAGCGCGCAGGGCGATTACAGAGGTGAGCAGTTCTTC
TRBD1 | few | TRBJ2-5 | TRBV7-9 | CASSFAGQGVRETQYF | TGTGCCAGCAGCTTTGCGGGACAGGGGGTCAGGGAGACCCAGTACTTC